One and the same sample provided the 25 T cell receptor beta chains below, sequenced in a study of T cells expressing NK-cell markers. TCRdb re-called the 5' RACE reads; every CDR3 protein appears as one record, without DNA. This listing includes 150,000 to 200,000 distinct CDR3 sequences. Sequencing input: blood T cells: a sorted CD56 or NKG2C T cell subset, CD4+ or CD8+ T cells, or bulk PBMC T cells (not recorded which). These TCRs come from a man aged 18 to 69 in good health.

This chain connects TRBV12-2 to TRBJ1-2. TRBV12-2 is assigned pseudogene status. The CDR3 is 13 residues long. CDR3 protein: CASRLETENGYTF.

CDR3 loop: CASGSGSTDTQYF. The chain is built from TRBV12-5 and TRBJ2-3; TCRdb's D gene call, TRBD1, goes unchecked for lack of DNA. CDR3 length: 13 amino acids. Germline V gene sequence: CDR1 LGHNT, CDR2 FRNRAP. Complete variable domain (other parts from reference TRBV12-5 and TRBJ2-3): DARVTQTPRHKVTEMGQEVTMRCQPILGHNTVFWYRQTMMQGLELLAYFRNRAPLDDSGMPKDRFSAEMPDATLATLKIQPSEPRDSAVYFCASGSGSTDTQYFGPGTRLTVL.

The chain carries TRBV5-1 and TRBJ2-3; no DNA is available, so the TRBD1 call from TCRdb remains unchecked. From germline, CDR1 is SGHRS and CDR2 YFSETQ. The CDR3 totals 15 residues. The CDR3 reads CASSFQGPGTDTQYF.

V usage is TRBV2 and J usage is TRBJ2-3; TCRdb selects TRBD1, and the lack of DNA leaves this call unchecked. The germline CDR1 and CDR2 sequences are SNHLY and FYNNEI. This CDR3 is built from 14 residues. CDR3 sequence: CASSWDSSTDTQYF.

The chain combines TRBV6-1 with TRBJ1-2; without DNA, the TCRdb call of TRBD1 cannot be checked. This CDR3 contains 14 residues. In germline, CDR1 is MNHNS, CDR2 SASEGT. The CDR3 reads CASSVRTGEDSYTF.

Here the CDR3 reads CSARPSGGHLDTQYF. V and J are TRBV20-1 and TRBJ2-3; TCRdb selects TRBD2, and the lack of DNA leaves this call unchecked. The CDR3 has 15 amino acids. Germline V gene data show CDR1 as DFQATT and CDR2 as SNEGSKA (reference sequence).

The genes are TRBV13 and TRBJ2-2. This CDR3 has 13 amino acids. Germline V CDR1 and CDR2: PRHDT, FYEKMQ (reference sequence). The CDR3 sequence is CASSEHNTGELFF.

The chain uses TRBV6-5 and TRBJ1-1. This CDR3 is built from 14 residues. Germline V gives CDR1 MNHEY, CDR2 SVGAGI. CDR3 sequence: CASSYSGGVTEAFF.

V is TRBV3-1 and J is TRBJ2-3. CDR1 and CDR2 from the germline V gene are LGHDT and YNNKEL (reference sequence). CDR3 length equals 14 residues. Here the CDR3 reads CASSPAWATDTQYF.

The V call is TRBV7-8, the J call TRBJ2-1; TCRdb's D call of TRBD2 is untestable without DNA. The CDR3 is 16 amino acids. Per germline, CDR1 SGHVS and CDR2 FQNEAQ. The CDR3 sequence is CASSSEGLATVNEQFF. The full variable domain, its missing parts supplied by reference TRBV7-8 and TRBJ2-1, is GAGVSQSPRYKVAKRGQDVALRCDPISGHVSLFWYQQALGQGPEFLTYFQNEAQLDKSGLPSDRFFAERPEGSVSTLKIQRTQQEDSAVYLCASSSEGLATVNEQFFGPGTRLTVL.

CDR3 in amino acids: CAISDTGGADGNTIYF. V and J are TRBV10-3 and TRBJ1-3; no DNA is available, so the TRBD1 call from TCRdb remains unchecked. In germline, CDR1 is ENHRY, CDR2 SYGVKD. The CDR3 has 16 amino acids.

The V call is TRBV15, the J call TRBJ2-3; TCRdb names TRBD2, which stays unverified in the absence of DNA. CDR1 is LNHNV, CDR2 YYDKDF, per germline (reference sequence). This CDR3 has 13 residues. CDR3 amino acids: CATSRTSGDQTYF.

The chain has TRBV20-1 and TRBJ1-2; the TCRdb call, TRBD1, lacks DNA for checking. There are 13 residues in the CDR3. Per the germline V gene, CDR1 is DFQATT and CDR2 is SNEGSKA (reference sequence). The CDR3 region is CSAQTGKGYGYTF.

The chain employs TRBV20-1 and TRBJ2-3; TCRdb's D call, TRBD2, is unchecked because there is no DNA. CDR1 is DFQATT and CDR2 is SNEGSKA in the germline V gene (reference sequence). The CDR3 spans 14 residues. The CDR3 reads CSARDGGVADTQYF.

The J gene is TRBJ2-2, the V gene TRBV20-1; there is no DNA to check the TCRdb D call of TRBD1. There are 16 residues in the CDR3. Germline V gene sequence: CDR1 DFQATT, CDR2 SNEGSKA (reference sequence). The CDR3 is CSARDERGGDTGELFF.

This sequence joins TRBV25-1 and TRBJ2-7; TCRdb names TRBD1, which stays unverified in the absence of DNA. The germline gives CDR1 MGHDK, CDR2 SYGVNS. The CDR3 runs to 13 residues. Here the CDR3 reads CASSEGGHYEQYF.

The J gene is TRBJ1-5, the V gene TRBV4-2. This CDR3 contains 15 residues. In germline, CDR1 is LGHNA, CDR2 YNFKEQ. Here the CDR3 reads CASSQGGNSNQPQHF.

This chain joins TRBV12-3 or TRBV12-4 and TRBJ2-1. The CDR3 is made up of 12 amino acids. CDR3 region: CASSQAPTQQFF.

The chain carries TRBV14 and TRBJ1-2; TCRdb gives TRBD1 as the D gene, but with no DNA this cannot be confirmed. The CDR3 consists of 15 residues. Germline assignment: CDR1 SGHDN and CDR2 FVKESK. Here the CDR3 reads CASSQVSYGTAGYTF. The complete variable domain, with remaining parts taken from reference TRBV14 and TRBJ1-2, reads EAGVTQFPSHSVIEKGQTVTLRCDPISGHDNLYWYRRVMGKEIKFLLHFVKESKQDESGMPNNRFLAERTGGTYSTLKVQPAELEDSGVYFCASSQVSYGTAGYTFGSGTRLTVV.

The V gene is TRBV2, the J gene TRBJ2-1; the D call from TCRdb, TRBD1, cannot be confirmed without DNA. CDR1 and CDR2 from the germline V gene are SNHLY and FYNNEI. This CDR3 is built from 15 residues. This CDR3 reads CASNEGQGIYNEQFF.

V is TRBV27 and J is TRBJ1-1; TCRdb picks TRBD1, but there is no DNA to check that call. CDR3 length: 13 residues. Per germline, CDR1 MNHEY and CDR2 SMNVEV (reference sequence). CDR3 region: CASSFRRQEEAFF.

The chain recombines TRBV12-3 or TRBV12-4 with TRBJ2-1; the TCRdb call, TRBD1, lacks DNA for checking. CDR3 length: 12 amino acids. The CDR3 spells CASSPGGRPQFF.

V gene TRBV5-1 combines with J gene TRBJ2-5; no DNA is available, so the TRBD1 call from TCRdb remains unchecked. Germline loops: CDR1 SGHRS, CDR2 YFSETQ. CDR3 length: 15 residues. This chain's CDR3 is CASRWSTGVGETQYF.

The chain has TRBV6-5 and TRBJ2-3. The CDR3 extends over 11 amino acids. CDR1 is MNHEY, CDR2 SVGAGI, per germline. CDR3 amino acids: CASSYRDTQYF.

The chain is built from TRBV3-1 and TRBJ2-1; no DNA is available, so the TRBD2 call from TCRdb remains unchecked. The CDR3 is made up of 18 amino acids. From germline, CDR1 is LGHDT and CDR2 YNNKEL (reference sequence). The CDR3 region is CASSQGLWVGTNPNEQFF.